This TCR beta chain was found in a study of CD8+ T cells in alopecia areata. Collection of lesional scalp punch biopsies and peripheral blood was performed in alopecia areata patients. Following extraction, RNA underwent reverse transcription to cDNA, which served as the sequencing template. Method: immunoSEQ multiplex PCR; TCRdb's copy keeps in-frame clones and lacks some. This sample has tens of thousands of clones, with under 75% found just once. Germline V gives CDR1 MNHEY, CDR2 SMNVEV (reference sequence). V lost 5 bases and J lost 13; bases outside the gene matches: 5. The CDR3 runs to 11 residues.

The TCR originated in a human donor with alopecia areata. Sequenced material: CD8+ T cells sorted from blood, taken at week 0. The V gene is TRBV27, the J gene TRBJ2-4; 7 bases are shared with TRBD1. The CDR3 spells CASSETGVQYF. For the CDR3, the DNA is TGTGCCAGCAGTGAAACAGGGGTCCAGTACTTC.